What follows are 8 T cell receptor beta chains derived from one specimen sequenced in a study of cytotoxic CD8 clonotypes in ibrutinib-treated CLL listed by TCRdb under 2021. Libraries were built with the immunoSEQ multiplex PCR assay. TCRdb obtained this table from immuneACCESS and retained in-frame rearrangements with V and J assigned. These tables miss some clones; where compared with another copy, unresolved V genes account for less than half of the shortfall, and the remainder is unexplained. This sample gives some 310,000 clones in total; roughly 79% of them show up just once. The ten largest account for roughly 6.3% of the sample. The sequenced sample was PBMCs, obtained before ibrutinib treatment. Receptor source: a human donor with chronic lymphocytic leukemia.

The chain joins TRBV30 to TRBJ2-7, with TRBD2 as a possible D gene (5 bases). Per germline, CDR1 GTSNPN and CDR2 SVGIG (reference sequence). This CDR3 contains 13 residues. Trimming took 4 bases from V and 1 from J, leaving 11 bases between them. The DNA of the CDR3 is TGTGCCTGGAACGACTATCAATCCTACGAGCAGTACTTC. Residues: CAWNDYQSYEQYF.

The rearrangement links TRBV7-6 to TRBJ1-1, with unresolved D. V lost 2 bases and J lost 0, with 4 bases in between. This CDR3 has 13 amino acids. The germline CDR1 and CDR2 sequences are SGHVS and FNYEAQ. The CDR3, as DNA: TGTGCCAGCAGCTTATCAGTGAACACTGAAGCTTTCTTT. It specifies CASSLSVNTEAFF.

V gene TRBV5-1 combines with J gene TRBJ2-5; the match to TRBD1 covers 9 bases. The germline V gene encodes CDR1 SGHRS and CDR2 YFSETQ. V lost 3 bases, J lost 2 bases, and 8 bases stayed unmatched. This CDR3 spans 16 amino acids. The CDR3: CASSSTGGSQQETQYF. The DNA of the CDR3 is TGCGCCAGCAGCTCTACAGGGGGCTCCCAACAAGAGACCCAGTACTTC.

This clone is a singleton in its sample. The V and J genes are TRBV5-1 and TRBJ2-2, with 8 bases fitting TRBD2. J lost 2 bases, V lost 4 bases, and 4 bases had no gene match. CDR3 size: 15 residues. The germline V gene has CDR1 SGHRS and CDR2 YFSETQ. The CDR3 here is CASSPGGKNTGELFF. The CDR3 DNA reads as TGCGCCAGCAGCCCGGGGGGGAAAAACACCGGGGAGCTGTTTTTT.

The genes are TRBV7-6 and TRBJ1-1; D is ambiguous. This CDR3 has 13 residues. Germline CDR1 SGHVS, CDR2 FNYEAQ. V was clipped by 3 bases and J by 1 base, with 6 bases between them. The CDR3 sequence is CASSFSSNTEAFF. CDR3 DNA: TGTGCCAGCAGCTTTAGTTCGAACACTGAAGCTTTCTTT.

This clone occurred a few times. The chain is built from TRBV19 and TRBJ2-7; TRBD1 aligns across 9 bases. The length of the CDR3 is 13 residues. Germline V gives CDR1 LNHDA, CDR2 SQIVND (reference sequence). The J segment lost 3 bases and the V segment lost 4 bases, leaving 1 base of the junction unmatched. CDR3 nucleotide sequence: TGTGCCAGTAGTACGGGACAGGGCTACGAGCAGTACTTC. Its protein is CASSTGQGYEQYF.

The J gene is TRBJ2-3, the V gene TRBV5-1; D is unclear. This CDR3 is 14 amino acids long. Trimming stripped 0 bases from V and 4 bases from J, with 9 bases between. CDR1 is SGHRS and CDR2 is YFSETQ in the germline V gene. The CDR3 sequence is CASSLDVQPDTQYF. The CDR3 DNA is TGCGCCAGCAGCTTGGACGTCCAGCCAGATACGCAGTATTTT.

The chain has TRBV15 and TRBJ2-5; D possibly corresponds to TRBD1 (5 bases). The CDR3 is 15 residues long. Trimming took 0 bases from V and 2 from J, leaving 10 bases between them. Germline V gene lookup returns CDR1 LNHNV and CDR2 YYDKDF (reference sequence). The CDR3 region is CATSRDLTGQETQYF. For the CDR3, the DNA is TGTGCCACCAGCAGAGATTTAACAGGACAAGAGACCCAGTACTTC.